This record covers a single TCR beta chain. The source of the sample is a study of blood T cell repertoires in COVID-19. Study details: There were acute and convalescent COVID-19 samples, and they came from the United States, Italy and Spain. Sample material is recorded as cDNA or gDNA derived from T cells, B-cell-depleted T cells, or PBMCs.

Trimming stripped 3 bases from V and 1 base from J, with 21 bases between. The germline V gene has CDR1 DFQATT and CDR2 SNEGSKA (reference sequence). The CDR3 loop spans 17 amino acids. In the study's own analysis: For nucleated cells, counts were estimated from reference gene primer amplification. Assay used: immunoSEQ multiplex PCR; TCRdb lists only in-frame clones, some missing. V, J and clone size were drawn from that table, and D and trimming were deduced from the DNA. Here the sample spans about 260,000 clones, around 86% being singletons. The gene calls are TRBV20-1 and TRBJ1-2; D is perhaps TRBD1 (6 bases). Sequencing was carried out using peripheral blood. The origin of this receptor is a woman aged 40 to 50 who had recovered from COVID-19. The CDR3: CSASLSRGGQINYGYTF. CDR3 nucleotides: TGCAGTGCTAGTTTGAGTCGGGGGGGCCAAATTAACTATGGCTACACCTTC.